What follows are 5 T cell receptor beta chains derived from one specimen sequenced in a study of molecular identifiers for immune sequencing clone quantification. TCRdb called the PCR reads again in MiXCR, with one record for every CDR3 protein. The sample carries 90,000 or so distinct CDR3 sequences, 20% to 25% recorded once. The sequenced sample consisted of naive CD8+ T cells from blood, with Jurkat cell RNA spiked in. Documented subset: FACS-sorted CD8+CD4-CCR7+CD45RA+ naive T cells. The receptors come from a human donor in good health. Some libraries in this study had Jurkat cell RNA spiked in.

As regards this clonotype: Just one base apart from a much larger clone, this may be a read error. The chain combines TRBV7-3 with TRBJ2-1, with a tentative D call TRBD2 (5 bases). Per the germline V gene, CDR1 is SGHTA and CDR2 is FQGTGA. Trimming shortened V by 7 bases and J by 5 bases, and 12 bases separated the two germline ends. The CDR3 contains 13 residues. The CDR3 nucleotides read TGTGCCAGCACCCATAGCGAGAACAATGAGCAGTTCTTC. Translation: CASTHSENNEQFF.

This CDR3 is CASSLGTGRTYEQYF. CDR3 bases: TGTGCCAGCAGTTTAGGGACAGGGAGGACCTACGAGCAGTACTTC. The chain joins TRBV28 to TRBJ2-7; TRBD1 agrees at 9 bases. The CDR3 length is 15 residues. CDR1 is MDHEN and CDR2 is SYDVKM in the germline V gene. The J segment lost 2 bases and the V segment lost 2 bases, leaving 4 bases of the junction unmatched. The full variable domain, rest sourced from reference TRBV28 and TRBJ2-7, is DVKVTQSSRYLVKRTGEKVFLECVQDMDHENMFWYRQDPGLGLRLIYFSYDVKMKEKGDIPEGYSVSREKKERFSLILESASTNQTSMYLCASSLGTGRTYEQYFGPGTRLTVT.

To note about this clonotype: Germline is not matched at one junction end, which may reflect a read error. The V gene is TRBV6-5, the J gene TRBJ1-2; 7 bases line up with TRBD1. There are 18 residues in the CDR3. Germline assignment: CDR1 MNHEY and CDR2 SVGAGI. CDR3 in DNA: TGTGCCGGCAGGGCTCCCCGCGCCGGGGCAGGGGGATTCTATGGCTACACCTTC. Encoded protein: CAGRAPRAGAGGFYGYTF.

This clonotype has ten or more counts. This chain uses TRBV12-5 with TRBJ2-2; D unclear. Deletions cut 0 bases from V and 3 bases from J, with 11 bases between. Germline V gene sequence: CDR1 LGHNT, CDR2 FRNRAP. The CDR3 is 16 residues long. The CDR3, as DNA: TGTGCTAGTGGTTTGGTAATGGGTGGGGACACCGGGGAGCTGTTTTTT. The encoded protein is CASGLVMGGDTGELFF.

This clonotype was counted only a few times. The chain recombines TRBV6-2 or TRBV6-3 with TRBJ1-5; D possibly corresponds to TRBD1 (5 bases). Germline V CDR1 and CDR2: MNHEY, SVGEGT. The CDR3 length is 14 residues. V gave up 5 bases and J gave up 0 bases, with 8 bases separating them. CDR3 sequence (DNA): TGTGCCAGCAGTCCCGACAGTAGCAATCAGCCCCAGCATTTT. This gives the protein CASSPDSSNQPQHF.